This T cell receptor delta chain was found in a study of gamma-delta T cells after stem cell transplantation. TCRdb repeated clone calling on the RT-PCR reads with CATT. The sample yields about 2,100 delta-chain clones, around a third seen once. Unmatched junction bases numbered 35, after V lost 0 bases and J lost 7 bases. CDR3 length: 25 amino acids. CDR1 is TSWWSYY and CDR2 is QGS in the germline V gene. The receptor's source is a human donor. It is not recorded whose cells these are; they may come from a transplant donor. Sequencing input: gamma-delta T cells. The V gene is TRDV1, the J gene TRDJ1; TRDD3 agrees at 10 bases. CDR3 coding DNA: TGTGCTCTTGGGGAACTAGGGCCCTACGAGTGGGGGATACTAGGGGATACCTCCCCGATGGGTAAACTCATCTTT. Translation gives CALGELGPYEWGILGDTSPMGKLIF.